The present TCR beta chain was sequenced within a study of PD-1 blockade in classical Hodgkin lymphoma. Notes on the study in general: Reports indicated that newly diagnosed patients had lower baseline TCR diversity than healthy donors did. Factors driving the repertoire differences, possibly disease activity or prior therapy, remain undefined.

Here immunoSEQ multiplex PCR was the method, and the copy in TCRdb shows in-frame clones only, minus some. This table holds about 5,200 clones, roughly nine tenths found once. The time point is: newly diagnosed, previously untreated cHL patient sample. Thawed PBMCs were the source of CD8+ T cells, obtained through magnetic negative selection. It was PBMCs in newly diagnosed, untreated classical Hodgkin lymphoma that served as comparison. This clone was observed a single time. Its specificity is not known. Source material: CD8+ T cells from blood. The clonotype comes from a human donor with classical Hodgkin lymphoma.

The chain's CDR3 is CASSPGAGVRNTIYF. CDR3 sequence (DNA): TGCGCCAGCAGCCCGGGGGCGGGTGTTAGAAACACCATATATTTT. This chain joins TRBV4-3 and TRBJ1-3, with D possibly TRBD1 on 6 matching bases. V lost 4 bases, J lost 5 bases, and 15 bases lay in between. This CDR3 has 15 residues. CDR1 is LGHNA and CDR2 is YSLEER in the germline V gene.